The clone carrying this T cell receptor beta chain was recorded at least ten times. Antigen specificity is unknown. The CDR3 is made up of 15 amino acids. The germline V gene has CDR1 MNHEY and CDR2 SVGAGI. The V gene lost 4 bases and the J gene lost 3 bases, with 13 bases spanning the gap. This specimen belongs to a study of blood T cells in healthy people across ages. Sample-barcoded 5' priming and a J-beta primer mix drove a second PCR of 7 to 11 cycles. Each of the cDNA molecules was tagged by a template-switch adaptor with 12 random nucleotides. One entry per CDR3 protein results from TCRdb running MiXCR on the 5' RACE reads. The sample has hundreds of thousands of distinct CDR3 sequences; around two fifths are singletons. The study, taken as a whole, reports: Long-lived donors carried more naive CD4+ cells and greater diversity than aged donors.

Sequenced input: blood. The TCR originated in an elderly man in good health. The genes are TRBV6-5 and TRBJ2-1; possibly TRBD2 for D (6 bases). CDR3 amino acids: CASSLVRGDYNEQFF. As DNA, the CDR3 is TGTGCCAGCAGTTTGGTGCGGGGCGACTACAATGAGCAGTTCTTC.